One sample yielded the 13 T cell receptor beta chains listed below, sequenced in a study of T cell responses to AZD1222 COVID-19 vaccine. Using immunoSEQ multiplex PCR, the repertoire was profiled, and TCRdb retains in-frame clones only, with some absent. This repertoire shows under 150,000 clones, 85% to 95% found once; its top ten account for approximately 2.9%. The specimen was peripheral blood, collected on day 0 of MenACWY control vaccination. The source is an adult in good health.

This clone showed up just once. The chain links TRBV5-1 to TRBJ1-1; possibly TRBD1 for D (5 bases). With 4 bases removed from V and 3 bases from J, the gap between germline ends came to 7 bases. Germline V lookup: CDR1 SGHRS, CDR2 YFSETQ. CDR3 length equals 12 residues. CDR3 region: CASSGGDTEAFF. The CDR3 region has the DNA TGCGCCAGCAGCGGGGGAGACACTGAAGCTTTCTTT. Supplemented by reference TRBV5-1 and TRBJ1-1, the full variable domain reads KAGVTQTPRYLIKTRGQQVTLSCSPISGHRSVSWYQQTPGQGLQFLFEYFSETQRNKGNFPGRFSGRQFSNSRSEMNVSTLELGDSALYLCASSGGDTEAFFGQGTRLTVV.

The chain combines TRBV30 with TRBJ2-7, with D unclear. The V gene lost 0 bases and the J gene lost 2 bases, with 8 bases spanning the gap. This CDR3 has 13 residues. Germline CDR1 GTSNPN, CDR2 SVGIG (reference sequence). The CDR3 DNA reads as TGTGCCTGGAGTGTAGGGCCTCCCTACGAGCAGTACTTC. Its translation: CAWSVGPPYEQYF.

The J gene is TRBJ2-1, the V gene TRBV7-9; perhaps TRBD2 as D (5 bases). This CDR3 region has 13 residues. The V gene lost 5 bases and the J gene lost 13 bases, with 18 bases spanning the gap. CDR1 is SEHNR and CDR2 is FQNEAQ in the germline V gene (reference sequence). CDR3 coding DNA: TGTGCCAGCAGCCCACTCCCCACTAGAGATCAGTTCTTC. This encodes CASSPLPTRDQFF.

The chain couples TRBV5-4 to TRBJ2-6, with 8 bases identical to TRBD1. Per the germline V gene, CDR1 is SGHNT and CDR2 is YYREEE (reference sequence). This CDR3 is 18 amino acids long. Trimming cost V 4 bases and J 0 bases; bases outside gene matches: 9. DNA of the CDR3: TGTGCCAGCAGCGCCCGTGGACAGGGATTCTCTGGGGCCAACGTCCTGACTTTC. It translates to CASSARGQGFSGANVLTF. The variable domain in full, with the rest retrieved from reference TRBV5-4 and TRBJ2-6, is ETGVTQSPTHLIKTRGQQVTLRCSSQSGHNTVSWYQQALGQGPQFIFQYYREEENGRGNFPPRFSGLQFPNYSSELNVNALELDDSALYLCASSARGQGFSGANVLTFGAGSRLTVL.

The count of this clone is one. The CDR3 region is CASSPRGSRTGIDLEAFF. Here the CDR3 DNA reads TGTGCCAGCAGTCCCCGGGGGAGCAGGACAGGGATCGACCTTGAGGCTTTCTTT. V gene TRBV6-6 combines with J gene TRBJ1-1; TRBD1 matches at 8 bases. The germline V gene encodes CDR1 MNHNY and CDR2 SVGAGI (reference sequence). V was pared by 5 bases and J by 11 bases, with 25 bases of the junction left unmatched. CDR3 length: 18 residues.

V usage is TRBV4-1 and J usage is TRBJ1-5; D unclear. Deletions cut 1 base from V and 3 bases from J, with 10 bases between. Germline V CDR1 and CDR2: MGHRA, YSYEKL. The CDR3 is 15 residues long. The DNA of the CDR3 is TGCGCCAGCAGCCAAGTGGTAGGATACAATCAGCCCCAGCATTTT. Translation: CASSQVVGYNQPQHF.

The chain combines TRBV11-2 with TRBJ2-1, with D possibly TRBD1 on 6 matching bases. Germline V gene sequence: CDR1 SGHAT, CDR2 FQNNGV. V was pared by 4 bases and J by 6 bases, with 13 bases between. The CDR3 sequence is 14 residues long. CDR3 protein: CASSSPGEFNEQFF. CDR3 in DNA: TGTGCCAGCAGCTCCCCAGGGGAGTTCAATGAGCAGTTCTTC.

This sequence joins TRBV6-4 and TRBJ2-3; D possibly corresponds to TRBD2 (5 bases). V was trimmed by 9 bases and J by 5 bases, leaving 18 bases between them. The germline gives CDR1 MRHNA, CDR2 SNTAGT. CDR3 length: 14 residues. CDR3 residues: CASKAEAQLDTQYF. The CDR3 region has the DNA TGTGCCAGTAAAGCGGAGGCCCAGCTAGATACGCAGTATTTT.

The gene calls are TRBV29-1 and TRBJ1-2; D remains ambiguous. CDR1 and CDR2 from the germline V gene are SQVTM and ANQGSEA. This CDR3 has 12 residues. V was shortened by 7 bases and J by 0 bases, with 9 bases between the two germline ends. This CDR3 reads CSGTDTNYGYTF. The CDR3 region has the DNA TGCAGCGGGACGGATACTAACTATGGCTACACCTTC.

The CDR3 is CASSFDSGTVAGTQYF. CDR3 nucleotides: TGTGCCAGCAGTTTTGACTCCGGGACAGTGGCCGGGACCCAGTACTTC. The V and J genes are TRBV11-1 and TRBJ2-5, with 7 bases that match TRBD1. Germline V gives CDR1 SGHAT, CDR2 FQDESV (reference sequence). Trimming at V came to 6 bases and at J to 7 bases, leaving 17 bases not matched to a gene. This CDR3 has 16 residues.

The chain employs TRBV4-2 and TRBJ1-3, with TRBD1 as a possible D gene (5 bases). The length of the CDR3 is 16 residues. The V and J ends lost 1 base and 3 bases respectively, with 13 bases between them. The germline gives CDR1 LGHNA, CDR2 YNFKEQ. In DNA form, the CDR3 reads TGTGCCAGCAGCCAAGTTCGGGGGGTATTTGGAAACACCATATATTTT. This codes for CASSQVRGVFGNTIYF.

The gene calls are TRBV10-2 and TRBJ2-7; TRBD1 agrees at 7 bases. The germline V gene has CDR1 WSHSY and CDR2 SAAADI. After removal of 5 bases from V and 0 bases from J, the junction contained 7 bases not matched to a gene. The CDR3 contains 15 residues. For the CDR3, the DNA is TGCGCCAGCAGTACCGACAGGGCGAGCTCCTACGAGCAGTACTTC. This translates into CASSTDRASSYEQYF.

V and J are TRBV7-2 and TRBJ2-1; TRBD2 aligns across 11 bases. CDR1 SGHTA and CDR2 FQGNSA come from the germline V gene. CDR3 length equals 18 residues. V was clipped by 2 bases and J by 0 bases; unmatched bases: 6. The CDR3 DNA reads TGTGCCAGCAGCTTAAGGGGGGGACTAGCGGCCTCCTACAATGAGCAGTTCTTC. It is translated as CASSLRGGLAASYNEQFF. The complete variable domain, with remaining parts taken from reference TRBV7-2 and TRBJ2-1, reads GAGVSQSPSNKVTEKGKDVELRCDPISGHTALYWYRQSLGQGLEFLIYFQGNSAPDKSGLPSDRFSAERTGGSVSTLTIQRTQQEDSAVYLCASSLRGGLAASYNEQFFGPGTRLTVL.